A single sample is the source of the 21 T cell receptor beta chains below, sequenced in a study of T cell responses to AZD1222 COVID-19 vaccine. TCRdb's copy holds only in-frame clones and misses some; the assay was immunoSEQ multiplex PCR. This table holds approximately 140,000 clones, 85% to 95% found once. The material was peripheral blood, obtained on day 0 of AZD1222 vaccination. Receptor source: an adult in good health.

The genes are TRBV29-1 and TRBJ1-1; D is unresolved. The CDR3 runs to 13 residues. Germline CDR1 and CDR2: SQVTM and ANQGSEA. The germline V and J ends were trimmed by 4 bases and 5 bases, with 14 bases remaining between them. This chain's CDR3 is CSVVGWVGTEAFF. The CDR3 coding sequence is TGCAGCGTTGTCGGATGGGTGGGTACTGAAGCTTTCTTT. The full variable domain, completed using reference TRBV29-1 and TRBJ1-1, is SAVISQKPSRDICQRGTSLTIQCQVDSQVTMMFWYRQQPGQSLTLIATANQGSEATYESGFVIDKFPISRPNLTFSTLTVSNMSPEDSSIYLCSVVGWVGTEAFFGQGTRLTVV.

The rearrangement joins TRBV5-4 to TRBJ2-4; 7 bases agree with TRBD2. V trimming: 0 bases; J trimming: 0 bases; junction bases outside the gene matches: 6. Germline V gives CDR1 SGHNT, CDR2 YYREEE (reference sequence). CDR3 length equals 17 residues. CDR3 in DNA: TGTGCCAGCAGCTTGGGGGCTAGCGGTTTAGCCAAAAACATTCAGTACTTC. Its translation: CASSLGASGLAKNIQYF. The whole variable domain, remainder taken from reference TRBV5-4 and TRBJ2-4, is ETGVTQSPTHLIKTRGQQVTLRCSSQSGHNTVSWYQQALGQGPQFIFQYYREEENGRGNFPPRFSGLQFPNYSSELNVNALELDDSALYLCASSLGASGLAKNIQYFGAGTRLSVL.

The chain combines TRBV28 with TRBJ2-5; tentatively, D is TRBD2 (5 bases). The germline V gene encodes CDR1 MDHEN and CDR2 SYDVKM. Trimming stripped 4 bases from V and 5 bases from J, with 14 bases between. CDR3 length: 14 amino acids. CDR3 in amino acids: CASSSTRAAETQYF. The CDR3 region has the DNA TGTGCCAGCAGTTCTACTAGAGCGGCTGAGACCCAGTACTTC.

This chain connects TRBV18 to TRBJ1-2; D gene ambiguous. The CDR3 consists of 17 residues. In germline, CDR1 is KGHSH, CDR2 LQKENI. Trimming stripped 5 bases from V and 2 bases from J, with 21 bases between. CDR3 protein: CASSATSGPRPNYGYTF. The CDR3 DNA reads as TGTGCCAGCTCAGCTACCTCCGGGCCCAGGCCGAACTATGGCTACACCTTC.

The chain joins TRBV10-2 to TRBJ1-3; D call uncertain. CDR3 length equals 13 residues. Trimming removed 2 bases at V and 9 bases at J, with 11 bases between. The V gene's germline CDR1 is WSHSY and CDR2 SAAADI. The CDR3: CASSEASSRTIYF. As DNA, the CDR3 is TGCGCCAGCAGTGAGGCCTCCAGTCGCACCATATATTTT.

The gene calls are TRBV7-9 and TRBJ1-2; 8 bases are a match to TRBD1. The CDR3 spans 17 residues. Germline V CDR1 and CDR2: SEHNR, FQNEAQ (reference sequence). V was pared by 3 bases and J by 2 bases, with 11 bases of the junction left unmatched. The CDR3 DNA sequence: TGTGCCAGCAGCTTGGGTCGGACAGGGAGGGAGAACTATGGCTACACCTTC. Its protein product is CASSLGRTGRENYGYTF.

The genes are TRBV2 and TRBJ1-1, with D unresolved. V dropped 4 bases and J dropped 2 bases, with 5 bases sitting between them. The germline gives CDR1 SNHLY, CDR2 FYNNEI. The CDR3 is made up of 12 amino acids. Here the CDR3 reads CASSASNTEAFF. The DNA for the CDR3 is TGTGCCAGCAGTGCCTCTAACACTGAAGCTTTCTTT.

This clone has only a few counts. CDR3 residues: CASSVAGTYGYTF. The CDR3 DNA reads TGTGCCAGCAGCGTAGCGGGCACCTATGGCTACACCTTC. V gene TRBV9 combines with J gene TRBJ1-2; D is ambiguous. Germline CDR1 is SGDLS and CDR2 is YYNGEE. This CDR3 spans 13 amino acids. With 0 bases removed from V and 4 bases from J, the gap between germline ends came to 7 bases.

This chain links TRBV27 with TRBJ1-5; no firm D call. This CDR3 has 15 amino acids. Per the germline V gene, CDR1 is MNHEY and CDR2 is SMNVEV (reference sequence). V lost 5 bases to trimming and J lost 0 bases, with 11 bases between them. This CDR3 is CASSAGRYSNQPQHF. The CDR3 DNA follows: TGTGCCAGCAGTGCCGGACGGTATAGCAATCAGCCCCAGCATTTT.

The chain recombines TRBV5-1 with TRBJ1-6; the D is unclear. CDR1 is SGHRS, CDR2 YFSETQ, per germline. The V and J ends lost 1 base and 8 bases respectively, with 16 bases between them. The CDR3 has 16 amino acids. The DNA for the CDR3 is TGCGCCAGCAGCTTGTTCCCCGGACTCGAGGATTCACCCCTCCACTTT. Translated, it gives CASSLFPGLEDSPLHF.

This chain connects TRBV29-1 to TRBJ1-1; 10 bases map to TRBD1. The CDR3 length is 15 residues. Germline CDR1 SQVTM, CDR2 ANQGSEA. Germline trimming cut 4 bases from V and 4 bases from J; bases unmatched to any gene: 9. The CDR3 region is CSVVPRQGAGTEAFF. CDR3 in DNA: TGCAGCGTTGTCCCGCGACAGGGGGCTGGCACTGAAGCTTTCTTT.

V is TRBV19 and J is TRBJ1-5, with TRBD1 identical over 7 bases. The germline V gene has CDR1 LNHDA and CDR2 SQIVND (reference sequence). Trimming removed 4 bases from V and 0 bases from J; junction bases left unmatched: 6. CDR3 length equals 16 residues. The CDR3 here is CASSTRRQGSNQPQHF. As DNA, the CDR3 is TGTGCCAGTAGTACCCGGCGACAGGGTAGCAATCAGCCCCAGCATTTT.

The rearrangement links TRBV30 to TRBJ1-4; weak D call: TRBD1 (5 bases). V gave up 3 bases and J gave up 8 bases, with 10 bases separating them. Looked up from germline, CDR1 is GTSNPN and CDR2 is SVGIG (reference sequence). The CDR3 is 12 amino acids. CDR3 region: CAWRLSGEKLFF. The CDR3 coding sequence is TGTGCCTGGAGGCTTTCAGGGGAAAAACTGTTTTTT.

The rearrangement uses TRBV4-1 and TRBJ1-2, with D tentatively TRBD1 (5 bases). V gave up 1 base and J gave up 4 bases, with 16 bases separating them. The CDR3 length is 16 residues. Germline CDR1 MGHRA, CDR2 YSYEKL. CDR3 bases: TGCGCCAGCAGCCAAGTGGTCGGGGGGTCGTCCTATGGCTACACCTTC. Translating it yields CASSQVVGGSSYGYTF.

This chain connects TRBV5-6 to TRBJ1-2; 8 positions match TRBD1. Germline V gives CDR1 SGHDT, CDR2 YYEEEE. The CDR3 consists of 14 residues. The V gene end was trimmed by 5 bases and the J gene end by 8 bases; junction bases not matched to a gene: 11. The CDR3 region has the DNA TGTGCCAGCAGTTATGGACAGGGAACGGACGGCTACACCTTC. This codes for CASSYGQGTDGYTF.

The chain joins TRBV5-4 to TRBJ2-7; 12 nucleotides line up with TRBD1. Germline V gives CDR1 SGHNT, CDR2 YYREEE (reference sequence). The junction had 13 bases not matched to a gene; V was cut back by 0 bases and J by 6 bases. The CDR3 extends over 18 amino acids. The CDR3 DNA reads as TGTGCCAGCAGCTTGGCCCTACTGACCGGGACAGGGGGCTTCGAGCAGTACTTC. It translates to CASSLALLTGTGGFEQYF.

This chain connects TRBV19 to TRBJ1-6; tentatively, D is TRBD1 (5 bases). CDR1 and CDR2 from the germline V gene are LNHDA and SQIVND (reference sequence). The CDR3 covers 15 residues. With 9 bases removed from V and 0 bases from J, the gap between germline ends came to 12 bases. CDR3 DNA sequence: TGTGCCAGCAGAGAGGGGAGCTCCTATAATTCACCCCTCCACTTT. Translated, it gives CASREGSSYNSPLHF.

Regarding this clone: The sample contains more than one DNA sequence encoding this CDR3. The rearrangement joins TRBV9 to TRBJ1-2; D ambiguous. V lost 0 bases and J 4 bases, leaving 10 bases between the germline ends. Per the germline V gene, CDR1 is SGDLS and CDR2 is YYNGEE. The CDR3 runs to 14 residues. The CDR3 DNA is TGTGCCAGCAGCGTAGGTGAGGGTAGCTATGGCTACACCTTC. Amino acid sequence: CASSVGEGSYGYTF.

This clone was counted a single time. The chain recombines TRBV28 with TRBJ1-1; D is uncertain. The V gene lost 8 bases and the J gene lost 1 base, with 17 bases spanning the gap. Germline values: CDR1 MDHEN, CDR2 SYDVKM. The CDR3 contains 15 residues. The CDR3 nucleotides are TGTGCCAGCGAATCGCAACCTCGGGCGAACACTGAAGCTTTCTTT. It is translated as CASESQPRANTEAFF.

The chain recombines TRBV7-9 with TRBJ1-4; no firm D call. With 1 base removed from V and 7 bases from J, the gap between germline ends came to 13 bases. The germline V gene encodes CDR1 SEHNR and CDR2 FQNEAQ (reference sequence). The CDR3 consists of 15 residues. The CDR3 bases are TGTGCCAGCAGCTTAGTTGGGGTGGATTTTGAAAAACTGTTTTTT. Residues: CASSLVGVDFEKLFF. Full variable domain (outside the CDR3, taken from reference TRBV7-9 and TRBJ1-4): DTGVSQNPRHKITKRGQNVTFRCDPISEHNRLYWYRQTLGQGPEFLTYFQNEAQLEKSRLLSDRFSAERPKGSFSTLEIQRTEQGDSAMYLCASSLVGVDFEKLFFGSGTQLSVL.

The chain couples TRBV27 to TRBJ2-7; TRBD1 aligns across 9 bases. Germline V gives CDR1 MNHEY, CDR2 SMNVEV (reference sequence). This CDR3 comprises 14 residues. The trim removed 3 bases at V and 4 bases at J, leaving 4 bases unmatched. CDR3 sequence: CASSFQTGGYEQYF. As DNA, the CDR3 is TGTGCCAGCAGTTTCCAGACAGGGGGTTACGAGCAGTACTTC.